The 13 T cell receptor beta chains below were found in one sample sequenced in a study of cytomegalovirus exposure and HLA in healthy donors. The PCR contained 60 Vbeta and 13 Jbeta primers. Produced via immunoSEQ multiplex PCR; TCRdb's table is partial and in-frame only. In the table there are tens of thousands of clones, approximately 69% of which are singletons. The sample consisted of PBMCs. These receptors were obtained from a middle-aged man in good health and CMV-seropositive.

This clone was seen a single time. The chain combines TRBV4-2 with TRBJ2-1, with TRBD2 matching 8 bases. The ends lost 4 bases at V and 1 base at J; junction bases unmatched: 6. The CDR3 runs to 16 residues. The V gene's germline CDR1 is LGHNA and CDR2 YNFKEQ. The CDR3 here is CASSRQSGGSYNEQFF. CDR3 DNA sequence: TGTGCCAGCAGCCGACAGTCGGGGGGGTCCTACAATGAGCAGTTCTTC.

Details on this clone: The same CDR3 arises from other DNA sequences in this sample as well. The V call is TRBV7-9, the J call TRBJ1-1; D remains ambiguous. CDR1 and CDR2 (germline): SEHNR, FQNEAQ (reference sequence). The CDR3 spans 12 residues. Trimming removed 7 bases from V and 0 bases from J, with 6 bases in between. CDR3 protein: CASKSVNTEAFF. DNA of the CDR3: TGTGCCAGCAAATCGGTGAACACTGAAGCTTTCTTT.

This clone has just a few counts. This chain links TRBV6-6 with TRBJ2-6; no clear D. Germline CDR1 MNHNY, CDR2 SVGAGI (reference sequence). The CDR3 sequence is 15 residues long. Trimming cost V 6 bases and J 0 bases, with 9 bases left between them. As DNA, the CDR3 is TGTGCCAGCAGACTTCTAGACTCTGGGGCCAACGTCCTGACTTTC. Encoded protein: CASRLLDSGANVLTF.

The rearrangement joins TRBV4-3 to TRBJ1-2; the D is unclear. V lost 2 bases and J lost 3, with 13 bases in between. The CDR3 length is 15 residues. Germline assignment: CDR1 LGHNA and CDR2 YSLEER. The DNA for the CDR3 is TGCGCCAGCAGCCAATTCCCGAGCGGGGACTATGGCTACACCTTC. Translated: CASSQFPSGDYGYTF.

In its sample, this clone was seen once. V and J are TRBV7-2 and TRBJ1-5; 8 bases are shared with TRBD1. The CDR3 runs to 15 residues. CDR1 is SGHTA and CDR2 is FQGNSA in the germline V gene. V lost 5 bases, J lost 4 bases, and 7 bases stayed unmatched. CDR3 bases: TGTGCCAGCAGCCCGTTCGACAGGGGTAATCAGCCCCAGCATTTT. Its protein is CASSPFDRGNQPQHF.

The gene calls are TRBV5-5 and TRBJ1-4; 7 bases match TRBD1. The junction had 7 bases not matched to a gene; V was cut back by 2 bases and J by 0 bases. The V gene's germline CDR1 is SGHKS and CDR2 YYEKEE (reference sequence). The CDR3 is 17 residues long. The CDR3 nucleotides are TGTGCCAGCAGCTTAGGGACAGCAAGTACAACTAATGAAAAACTGTTTTTT. It yields the protein CASSLGTASTTNEKLFF.

A single count supports this clone. V and J are TRBV4-1 and TRBJ2-2, with unresolved D. Germline CDR1 MGHRA, CDR2 YSYEKL. The CDR3 has 15 amino acids. V was pared by 0 bases and J by 4 bases, with 9 bases between. CDR3 in DNA: TGCGCCAGCAGCCAAGATCGCTGGGCCACCGGGGAGCTGTTTTTT. Protein product: CASSQDRWATGELFF.

The rearrangement uses TRBV7-2 and TRBJ1-1; D not resolved. There are 15 residues in the CDR3. V lost 6 bases, J lost 1 base, and 15 bases lay in between. Germline V gives CDR1 SGHTA, CDR2 FQGNSA. This CDR3 reads CASRVDREGNTEAFF. CDR3 coding DNA: TGTGCCAGCAGGGTGGACCGGGAGGGGAACACTGAAGCTTTCTTT.

V gene TRBV28 combines with J gene TRBJ2-7; D ambiguous. The CDR3 covers 16 residues. Trimming stripped 2 bases from V and 4 bases from J, with 18 bases between. Germline CDR1 and CDR2: MDHEN and SYDVKM. This CDR3 reads CASSLPRSNSLYEQYF. Here the CDR3 DNA reads TGTGCCAGCAGTTTACCCAGATCCAACAGCCTTTACGAGCAGTACTTC. Full variable domain (rest looked up from reference TRBV28 and TRBJ2-7): DVKVTQSSRYLVKRTGEKVFLECVQDMDHENMFWYRQDPGLGLRLIYFSYDVKMKEKGDIPEGYSVSREKKERFSLILESASTNQTSMYLCASSLPRSNSLYEQYFGPGTRLTVT.

This clone was found a few times. This sequence joins TRBV10-2 and TRBJ2-5; tentative D call: TRBD2 (7 bases). This CDR3 comprises 15 residues. Trimming removed 6 bases at V and 1 base at J, with 15 bases between. Per germline, CDR1 WSHSY and CDR2 SAAADI. The CDR3 loop is CASRITGGTQETQYF. CDR3 DNA: TGCGCCAGCAGAATAACGGGGGGCACCCAAGAGACCCAGTACTTC.

This chain connects TRBV18 to TRBJ1-6, with D possibly matching TRBD1 (5 bases). The germline V gene encodes CDR1 KGHSH and CDR2 LQKENI. CDR3 length: 14 residues. V gave up 1 base and J gave up 7 bases, with 8 bases separating them. CDR3 nucleotide sequence: TGTGCCAGCTCACCACGCAGGGAAAATTCACCCCTCCACTTT. Its protein is CASSPRRENSPLHF.

This clone was counted only a few times. The chain recombines TRBV19 with TRBJ1-1; 7 nucleotides line up with TRBD1. Trimming took 7 bases from V and 5 from J; bases not matched to a gene: 7. This CDR3 contains 13 residues. Germline V gene lookup returns CDR1 LNHDA and CDR2 SQIVND (reference sequence). The CDR3 spells CASTDRERTEAFF. CDR3 DNA sequence: TGTGCCAGTACCGACAGGGAAAGGACTGAAGCTTTCTTT.

The sample holds a few counts of this clone. The CDR3 spells CASSLGGTATYEQYF. CDR3 DNA sequence: TGTGCCAGCAGCTTAGGGGGGACAGCAACCTACGAGCAGTACTTC. This chain uses TRBV7-2 with TRBJ2-7, with TRBD1 matching 7 bases. Per the germline V gene, CDR1 is SGHTA and CDR2 is FQGNSA. With V trimmed by 1 base and J by 2 bases, 5 bases remained unmatched. The CDR3 length is 15 residues.